Each of the 3 T cell receptor beta chains below was sequenced from the same sample in a study of technical replicates of blood from four donors. Profiled with immunoSEQ multiplex PCR; TCRdb holds only in-frame clones, not every one. The table has tens of thousands of clones, over 85% seen once. The sample taken for sequencing was PBMCs. These receptors were obtained from a human donor in good health. Some clones in this sample may be carry-over from other donors' samples.

V usage is TRBV7-6 and J usage is TRBJ1-1; 7 bases are shared with TRBD1. In germline, CDR1 is SGHVS, CDR2 FNYEAQ. The CDR3 runs 17 residues. Trimming cost V 4 bases and J 0 bases; bases outside gene matches: 11. CDR3 protein: CASSSGGWALMNTEAFF. The CDR3 nucleotides are TGTGCCAGCAGCTCAGGGGGTTGGGCCCTGATGAACACTGAAGCTTTCTTT.

The chain links TRBV5-4 to TRBJ2-1, with D unclear. Trimming removed 6 bases at V and 6 bases at J, with 16 bases between. This CDR3 contains 14 residues. The V gene's germline CDR1 is SGHNT and CDR2 YYREEE (reference sequence). CDR3 protein: CASTRTAGANEQFF. The CDR3 DNA follows: TGTGCCAGCACCCGCACAGCAGGTGCCAATGAGCAGTTCTTC. The whole variable domain, filled in from reference TRBV5-4 and TRBJ2-1, reads ETGVTQSPTHLIKTRGQQVTLRCSSQSGHNTVSWYQQALGQGPQFIFQYYREEENGRGNFPPRFSGLQFPNYSSELNVNALELDDSALYLCASTRTAGANEQFFGPGTRLTVL.

The chain links TRBV5-6 to TRBJ1-4; a possible D gene is TRBD1 (6 bases). CDR3 length: 15 residues. From germline, CDR1 is SGHDT and CDR2 YYEEEE. With 4 bases removed from V and 8 bases from J, the gap between germline ends came to 18 bases. CDR3 in amino acids: CASSPRTAQDEKLFF. The CDR3 DNA is TGTGCCAGCAGCCCCAGGACAGCCCAAGACGAAAAACTGTTTTTT.